A selection of T cell receptor beta chains follows, all from one sample in a study of blood T cell repertoires in COVID-19. The data were produced by immunoSEQ multiplex PCR, yet TCRdb's version contains in-frame clones alone and is incomplete. Among hundreds of thousands of clones listed, about 90% were seen once. The sample taken for sequencing was PBMCs or T cells enriched from blood (not recorded which). All receptors derive from a woman in her 50s who had been exposed to COVID-19. CDR3s include the opening cysteine and the closing phenylalanine or tryptophan. D genes are given only for firm matches. Part of the rows lack a size; the others show once, few, many or a class for expanded clones.

J: TRBJ1-6
size: .
V: TRBV2
D: .
DNA: TGTTGTGTCGGGAGCTCCTATAATTCACCCCTCCACTTT
CDR3: CCVGSSYNSPLHF

J: TRBJ2-5
size: .
V: TRBV28
D: .
DNA: TGTGCCAGCAGTTTTTTCGGGGTCTCGTCCTCTCAAGAGACCCAGTACTTC
CDR3: CASSFFGVSSSQETQYF

J: TRBJ1-2
size: .
V: TRBV5-6
D: .
DNA: TGTGCCAGCAGCTCACGATTTACCCAGGACTATGGCTACACCTTC
CDR3: CASSSRFTQDYGYTF

J: TRBJ1-1
size: .
V: TRBV19
D: TRBD1
DNA: TGTGCCAGTAGTATAGGGACAGGGGGTATCGGAATGAACACTGAAGCTTTCTTT
CDR3: CASSIGTGGIGMNTEAFF

J: TRBJ2-1
size: once
V: TRBV11-3
D: .
DNA: TGTGCCAGCAGCCATTCATACAATGAGCAGTTCTTC
CDR3: CASSHSYNEQFF

J: TRBJ1-1
size: .
V: TRBV5-4
D: TRBD1
DNA: TGTGCCAGCAGCCCCCCGGACAGGGTGGGCACTGAAGCTTTCTTT
CDR3: CASSPPDRVGTEAFF

J: TRBJ2-7
size: .
V: TRBV5-1
D: TRBD2
DNA: TGCGCCAGCAGCTTAGGGGAGGGCTACGAGCAGTACTTC
CDR3: CASSLGEGYEQYF

J: TRBJ2-7
size: .
V: TRBV28
D: TRBD1
DNA: TGTGCCAGCAGTCTGAGACAGGGGCACTACGAGCAGTACTTC
CDR3: CASSLRQGHYEQYF

J: TRBJ2-7
size: .
V: TRBV15
D: TRBD1
DNA: TGTGCCACCAGCGAAAGAACCGGGACCGCAGGGGGTTATAGCGAGCAGTACTTC
CDR3: CATSERTGTAGGYSEQYF

J: TRBJ2-2
size: .
V: TRBV5-1
D: TRBD1
DNA: TGCGCCAGCAGCTCGCAGGGGGCCTCCGGGGAGCTGTTTTTT
CDR3: CASSSQGASGELFF

J: TRBJ2-1
size: .
V: TRBV3-1/TRBV3-2
D: .
DNA: TGTGCCAGCAGCCAAGTATTGAACAGGGCCTATGAGCAGTTCTTC
CDR3: CASSQVLNRAYEQFF

J: TRBJ1-2
size: .
V: TRBV19
D: .
DNA: TGTGCCAGTAGGCTCCGTTACTCTTTCGCTAACTATGGCTACACCTTC
CDR3: CASRLRYSFANYGYTF

J: TRBJ2-2
size: .
V: TRBV30
D: .
DNA: TGTGCCTGGAGTCGGGATGTGTCCGGGGAGCTGTTTTTT
CDR3: CAWSRDVSGELFF

J: TRBJ1-6
size: .
V: TRBV9
D: TRBD1
DNA: TGTGCCAGCAGCGCCACAGGGGCGAATTCACCCCTCCACTTT
CDR3: CASSATGANSPLHF

J: TRBJ1-2
size: .
V: TRBV6-5
D: .
DNA: TGTGCCAGCACTAGGGGGTCGTTAAACTATGGCTACACCTTC
CDR3: CASTRGSLNYGYTF

J: TRBJ2-1
size: .
V: TRBV2
D: .
DNA: TGTGCCAGCGGCCAGGGTTATGAGCAGTTCTTC
CDR3: CASGQGYEQFF

J: TRBJ2-7
size: .
V: TRBV4-1
D: TRBD1
DNA: TGCGCCAGCAGCCAAGGGGTAAGGGACAGAACCTACGAGCAGTACTTC
CDR3: CASSQGVRDRTYEQYF

J: TRBJ1-1
size: .
V: TRBV12-3/TRBV12-4
D: .
DNA: TGTGCCAGCAGTTTGCGGGGTATCGCTGAAGCTTTCTTT
CDR3: CASSLRGIAEAFF